This T cell receptor beta chain was captured in a study of T cells in Graves' hyperthyroidism and ophthalmopathy. Study-level points and caveats: Appearing also in blood were most of the thyroid clonotypes expanded above 0.001.

RNA transcripts gave rise to amplified TCR beta CDR3 regions. The TCR CDR3 first-round RT-PCR relied on the HTBI primer set. TCRdb fed the multiplex PCR reads into MiXCR, producing one record per CDR3 protein. The sample yields 450,000 to 500,000 distinct CDR3 sequences, 22% seen once. Turning to this clonotype: Its antigen is not known.

Fresh peripheral blood, about 9.9 ml, yielded the PBMCs. The receptor's source is a woman aged 65 to 85 with Graves' ophthalmopathy. Sequences were obtained from blood.

CDR3 in amino acids: CATRASGTETQYF. The DNA of the CDR3 is TGCGCCACCCGGGCCAGCGGGACGGAGACCCAGTACTTC. J is TRBJ2-5 and V is TRBV10-1, with 7 positions matching TRBD2. The CDR3 runs 13 residues. Germline CDR1 reads WNHNN; CDR2 reads SYGVQD (reference sequence). V was pared by 10 bases and J by 5 bases, with 10 bases of the junction left unmatched.